This T cell receptor (beta chain) came from a study of shared clonotypes between healthy human individuals. Across the study: Each donor's CD8 memory used one plate, CD8 naive two, each CD4 subset three.

Each subset's genomic DNA was shared equally among a number of immunoSEQ plates. The table came from immunoSEQ multiplex PCR; TCRdb's copy has only in-frame clones and leaves some out. The repertoire holds around 550,000 clones, with around 96% as singletons. The CDR3 has 15 residues. Trimming took off 3 bases at V and 1 base at J, with 12 bases between the two ends. Germline CDR1 is SGHVS and CDR2 is FNYEAQ. The receptor was derived from a woman between 25 and 40 years old in good health. This chain connects TRBV7-6 to TRBJ1-2; no reliable D call. Sequencing input: naive CD4+ T cells sorted from blood. Noted subset: CD45RA+ positively selected. In nucleotides, the CDR3 is TGTGCCAGCAGCTTTAGAGCGGAGGGTAACTATGGCTACACCTTC. As protein: CASSFRAEGNYGYTF. The full variable domain, its missing parts supplied by reference TRBV7-6 and TRBJ1-2, is GAGVSQSPRYKVTKRGQDVALRCDPISGHVSLYWYRQALGQGPEFLTYFNYEAQQDKSGLPNDRFSAERPEGSISTLTIQRTEQRDSAMYRCASSFRAEGNYGYTFGSGTRLTVV.